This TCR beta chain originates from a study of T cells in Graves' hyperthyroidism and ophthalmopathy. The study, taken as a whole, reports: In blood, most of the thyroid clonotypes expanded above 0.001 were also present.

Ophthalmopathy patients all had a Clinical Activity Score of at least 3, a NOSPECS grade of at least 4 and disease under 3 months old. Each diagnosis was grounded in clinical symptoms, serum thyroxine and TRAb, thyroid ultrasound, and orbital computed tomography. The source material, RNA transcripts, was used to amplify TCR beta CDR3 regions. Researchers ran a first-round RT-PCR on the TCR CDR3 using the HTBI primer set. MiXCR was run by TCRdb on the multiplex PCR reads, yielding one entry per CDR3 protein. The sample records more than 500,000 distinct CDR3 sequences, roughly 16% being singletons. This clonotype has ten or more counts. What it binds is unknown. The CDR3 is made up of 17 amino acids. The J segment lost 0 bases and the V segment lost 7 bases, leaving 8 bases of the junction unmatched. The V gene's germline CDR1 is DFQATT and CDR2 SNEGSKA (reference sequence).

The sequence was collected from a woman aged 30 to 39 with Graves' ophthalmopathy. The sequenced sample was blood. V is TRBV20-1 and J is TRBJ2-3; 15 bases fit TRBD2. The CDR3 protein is CSVAGLAGGFSTDTQYF. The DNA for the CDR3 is TGCAGTGTAGCGGGACTAGCGGGAGGATTTAGCACAGATACGCAGTATTTT.